This TCR beta chain is drawn from a study of T cell changes during pregnancy in multiple sclerosis. Profiled with immunoSEQ multiplex PCR; TCRdb holds only in-frame clones, not every one. This sample has roughly 59,000 clones, with 93% found just once. The junction had 4 bases not matched to a gene; V was cut back by 3 bases and J by 3 bases. The germline CDR1 and CDR2 sequences are SGHDT and YYEEEE. The CDR3 runs to 16 residues. The sample consisted of CD4+ T cells from peripheral blood mononuclear cells, taken before pregnancy. This rearrangement joins TRBV5-6 to TRBJ2-2; 11 bases fit TRBD2. This TCR came from a female donor with multiple sclerosis, enrolled in a pregnancy study. CDR3 sequence: CASSYRLAGYTGELFF. CDR3 coding DNA: TGTGCCAGCAGCTATCGACTAGCGGGGTACACCGGGGAGCTGTTTTTT.